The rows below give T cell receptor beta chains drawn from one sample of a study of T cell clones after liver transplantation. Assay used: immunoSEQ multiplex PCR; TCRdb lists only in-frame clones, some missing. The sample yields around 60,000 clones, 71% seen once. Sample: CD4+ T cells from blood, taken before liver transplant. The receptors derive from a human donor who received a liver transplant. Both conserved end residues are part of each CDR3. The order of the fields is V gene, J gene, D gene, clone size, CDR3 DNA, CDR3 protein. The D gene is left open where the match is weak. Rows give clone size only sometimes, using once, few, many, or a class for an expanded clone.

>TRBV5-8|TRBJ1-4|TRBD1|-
TGTGCCAGCAGCTTCCGGGACAGAAATGAAAAACTGTTTTTT
CASSFRDRNEKLFF
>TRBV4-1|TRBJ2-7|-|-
TGCGCCAGCAGCCTTACAGGCTACTCCTACGAGCAGTACTTC
CASSLTGYSYEQYF
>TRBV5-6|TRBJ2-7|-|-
TGTGCCAGCAGCTTGGTATTAGACGAGCAGTACTTC
CASSLVLDEQYF
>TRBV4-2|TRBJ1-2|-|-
TGTGCCAGCAGCCAAGACACAAACTATGGCTACACCTTC
CASSQDTNYGYTF
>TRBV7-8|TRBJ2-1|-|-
TGTGCCAGCAGCTTAGCGAGGTCAGGGGCTACAGAGCAGTTCTTC
CASSLARSGATEQFF
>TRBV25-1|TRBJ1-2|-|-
TGTGCCAGCAGTGAGGCCCAGGGGTATGGCTACACCTTC
CASSEAQGYGYTF
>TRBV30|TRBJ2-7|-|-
TGTGCCTGGAGTACCCTTACTACCTACGAGCAGTACTTC
CAWSTLTTYEQYF
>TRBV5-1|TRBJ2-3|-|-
TGCGCCAGCAGCTTGGGAATCGGGGGGACAAGCACAGATACGCAGTATTTT
CASSLGIGGTSTDTQYF
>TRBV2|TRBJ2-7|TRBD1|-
TGTGCCAGCAGTGGCGTCCGGACAGGGCCCTACGAGCAGTACTTC
CASSGVRTGPYEQYF
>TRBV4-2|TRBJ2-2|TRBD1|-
TGTGCCAGCAGCCAAGTTCAGGGGGGGGACAGGGGCACCGGGGAGCTGTTTTTT
CASSQVQGGDRGTGELFF
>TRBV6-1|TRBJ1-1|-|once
TGTGCCAGCAGTTGGGAGTCTGAAGTCGACACTGAAGCTTTCTTT
CASSWESEVDTEAFF
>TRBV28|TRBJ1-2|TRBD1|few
TGTGCCAGCTCCGGGACAGCCTATGGCTACACCTTC
CASSGTAYGYTF
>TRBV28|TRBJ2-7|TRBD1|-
TGTGCCAGCACCCCTTCGGGCCACCGGACAGGGACGTCTGAGCAGTACTTC
CASTPSGHRTGTSEQYF
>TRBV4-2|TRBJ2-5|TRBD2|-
TGTGCCAGCAGTTCCGGGACTAGCGGGGGGGAGTACCAAGAGACCCAGTACTTC
CASSSGTSGGEYQETQYF
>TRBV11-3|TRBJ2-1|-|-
TGTGCCAGCAGCTTAAGGTCAGGGAAGGGGTATGATGAGCAGTTCTTC
CASSLRSGKGYDEQFF